This TCR beta chain was retrieved from a study of metastatic and nonmetastatic thyroid tumors. About the study: Malignant thyroid and benign thyroid patients provided blood and tumor or nodule tissue whose repertoires were compared.

Patients were all untreated before their thyroid surgery. The CDR3 contains 13 residues. With 6 bases removed from V and 4 bases from J, the gap between germline ends came to 12 bases. This clone was picked up many times. What it binds is not known. From the PCR reads, TCRdb re-called clones with MiXCR. The sample has roughly 53,000 clones; around 20% are singletons. Study results and limitations: In both blood and tumor samples, TCR beta diversity was reported significantly higher for malignant than benign nodules.

Input material: blood. The genes are TRBV12-3 or TRBV12-4 and TRBJ2-5; tentative D call: TRBD2 (5 bases). The TCR comes from a female donor with papillary thyroid cancer or a benign thyroid nodule (not recorded which). Some clones in this sample may be carry-over from other donors' samples. CDR3 sequence reads: CASSNPGRETQYF. The CDR3 coding sequence is TGTGCCAGCAGCAACCCGGGGAGAGAGACCCAGTACTTC.